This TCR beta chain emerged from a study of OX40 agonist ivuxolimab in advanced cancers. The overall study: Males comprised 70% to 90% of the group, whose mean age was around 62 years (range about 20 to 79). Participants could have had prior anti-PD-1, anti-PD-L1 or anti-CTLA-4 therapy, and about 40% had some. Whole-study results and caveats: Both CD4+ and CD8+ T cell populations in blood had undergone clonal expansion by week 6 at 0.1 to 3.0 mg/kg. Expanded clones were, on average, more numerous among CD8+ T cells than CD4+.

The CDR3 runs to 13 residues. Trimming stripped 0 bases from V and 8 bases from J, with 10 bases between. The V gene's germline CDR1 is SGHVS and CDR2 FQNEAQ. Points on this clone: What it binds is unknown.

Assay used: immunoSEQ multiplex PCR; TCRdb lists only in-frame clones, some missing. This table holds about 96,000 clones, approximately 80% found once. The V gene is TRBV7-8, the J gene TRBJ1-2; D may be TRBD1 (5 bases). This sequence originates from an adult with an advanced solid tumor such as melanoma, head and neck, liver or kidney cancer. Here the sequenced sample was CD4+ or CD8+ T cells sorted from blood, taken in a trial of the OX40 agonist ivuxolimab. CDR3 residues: CASSLATATGYTF. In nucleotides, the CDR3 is TGTGCCAGCAGCTTAGCGACAGCGACCGGCTACACCTTC.